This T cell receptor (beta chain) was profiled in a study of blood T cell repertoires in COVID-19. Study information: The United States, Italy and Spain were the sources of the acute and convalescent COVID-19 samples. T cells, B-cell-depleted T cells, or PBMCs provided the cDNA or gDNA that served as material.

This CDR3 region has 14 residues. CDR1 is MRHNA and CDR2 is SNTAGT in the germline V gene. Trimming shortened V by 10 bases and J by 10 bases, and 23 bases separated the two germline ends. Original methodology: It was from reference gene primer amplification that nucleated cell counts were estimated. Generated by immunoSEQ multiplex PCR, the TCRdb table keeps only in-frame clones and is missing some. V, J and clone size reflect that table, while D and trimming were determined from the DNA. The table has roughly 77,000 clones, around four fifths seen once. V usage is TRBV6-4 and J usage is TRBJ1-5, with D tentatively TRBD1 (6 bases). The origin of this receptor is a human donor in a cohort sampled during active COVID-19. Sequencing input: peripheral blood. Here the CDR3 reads CATRGQQGRCPQHF. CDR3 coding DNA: TGTGCCACCAGAGGCCAACAGGGAAGGTGTCCCCAGCATTTT.